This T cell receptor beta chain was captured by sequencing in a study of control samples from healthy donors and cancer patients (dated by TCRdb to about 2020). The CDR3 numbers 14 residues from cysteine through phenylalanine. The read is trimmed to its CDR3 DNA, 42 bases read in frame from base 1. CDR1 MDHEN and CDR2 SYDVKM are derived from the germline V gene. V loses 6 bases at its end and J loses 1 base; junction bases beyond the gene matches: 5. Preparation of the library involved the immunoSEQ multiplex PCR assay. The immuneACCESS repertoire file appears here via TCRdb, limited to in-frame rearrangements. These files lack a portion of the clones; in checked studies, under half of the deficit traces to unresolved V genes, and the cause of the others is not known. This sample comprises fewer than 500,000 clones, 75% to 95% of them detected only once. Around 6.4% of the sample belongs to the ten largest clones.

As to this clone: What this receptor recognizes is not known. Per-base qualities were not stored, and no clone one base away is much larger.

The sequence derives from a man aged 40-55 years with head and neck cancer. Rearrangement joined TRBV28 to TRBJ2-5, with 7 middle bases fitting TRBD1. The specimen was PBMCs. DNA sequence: TGTGCCAGCAGCGGAACAGGGGTCCAAGAGACCCAGTACTTC. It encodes CASSGTGVQETQYF.